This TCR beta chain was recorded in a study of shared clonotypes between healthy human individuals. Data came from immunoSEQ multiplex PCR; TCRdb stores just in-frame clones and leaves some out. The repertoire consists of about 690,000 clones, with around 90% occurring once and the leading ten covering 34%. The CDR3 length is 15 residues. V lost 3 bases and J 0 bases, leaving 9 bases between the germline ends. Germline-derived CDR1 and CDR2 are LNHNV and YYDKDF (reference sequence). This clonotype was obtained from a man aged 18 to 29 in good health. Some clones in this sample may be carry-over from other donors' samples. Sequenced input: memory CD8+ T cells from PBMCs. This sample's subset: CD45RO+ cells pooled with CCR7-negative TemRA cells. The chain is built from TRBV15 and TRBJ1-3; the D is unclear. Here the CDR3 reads CATSSQASSGNTIYF. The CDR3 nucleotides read TGTGCCACCAGCAGTCAGGCCTCCTCTGGAAACACCATATATTTT.